These T cell receptor beta chains were read from a single sample in a study of post-analysis software for immune sequencing data. TCRdb used MiXCR to reprocess the PCR reads, holding one entry per CDR3 protein. This repertoire shows hundreds of thousands of distinct CDR3 sequences, 25% to 30% found once; its top ten account for around 0.56%. What was sequenced was blood. The receptors were gathered from a girl aged 5-17 years with multiple sclerosis. CDR3s include the opening cysteine and the closing phenylalanine or tryptophan. Fields, in order: CDR3 length, clone size, V gene, D gene, J gene, CDR3 DNA, CDR3 protein. D genes are given only for firm matches. Clone size is shown for a subset of rows, as once, few, many or a class of expanded clone.

>13|many|TRBV5-1|TRBD1|TRBJ2-7
TGCGCCAGCAGCTCCGGGACAGACCCCTACAGGTACTTC
CASSSGTDPYRYF
>13|NA|TRBV20-1|NA|TRBJ1-1
TGCAGTGCTGTAACTACCCTGAACACTGAAGCTTTCTTT
CSAVTTLNTEAFF
>14|few|TRBV4-2|NA|TRBJ1-2
TGTGCCAGCAGCCCCCCAGGGGCAGGTAACGGCTACACCTTC
CASSPPGAGNGYTF
>14|NA|TRBV7-2|NA|TRBJ1-1
TGTGCCAGCAGCTCCCCATTGCGGGGCACTGAAGCTTTCTTT
CASSSPLRGTEAFF
>13|NA|TRBV27|NA|TRBJ2-7
TGTGCCAGCAGCAGATCGGGGCCCTACGAGCAGTACTTC
CASSRSGPYEQYF
>12|NA|TRBV20-1|NA|TRBJ2-1
TGCAATGCCAACCACAGGGCCTACGAGCAGTTCTTC
CNANHRAYEQFF
>12|NA|TRBV28|TRBD2|TRBJ2-1
TGTGCCATGGGGGGGGTCGGCAATGGGCAGTTCTTC
CAMGGVGNGQFF
>14|few|TRBV10-3|NA|TRBJ2-6
TGTGCCATCAAGCAGAGCTCTGGGGCCAACGTCCTGACTTTC
CAIKQSSGANVLTF
>16|NA|TRBV4-3|TRBD2|TRBJ2-3
TGCGCCAGCAGCCCAGGCAGCGGGAGAGGATTTGATACGCAGTATTTT
CASSPGSGRGFDTQYF
>14|NA|TRBV9|NA|TRBJ2-5
TGTGCCAGCAGCCCTCATGGGGATCGAGAGACCCAGTACTTC
CASSPHGDRETQYF
>13|NA|TRBV7-2|NA|TRBJ2-3
TGTGCCAGCAGCCCCGGTGGCGGGGATACGCAGTATTTT
CASSPGGGDTQYF
>12|NA|TRBV20-1|NA|TRBJ1-2
TGCAGTGCCGCGGGCAGGGCCTATGGCTACACCTTC
CSAAGRAYGYTF
>14|few|TRBV7-9|TRBD1|TRBJ2-3
TGTGCCAGCAGCCACCGGGACAGTGGAGATATGCAGTATTTT
CASSHRDSGDMQYF
>15|NA|TRBV28|TRBD2|TRBJ2-5
TGTGCCAGCAGTCGCCGACTAGCGGGGGGAGAGACCCAGTACTTC
CASSRRLAGGETQYF
>15|few|TRBV5-1|NA|TRBJ2-3
TGCGCCAGCAGCTTGGGCCTTTCTAGCACAGATACGCAGTATTTT
CASSLGLSSTDTQYF
>13|NA|TRBV5-6|NA|TRBJ1-1
TGTGCCAGCAGCTTGGGAGTATACACTGAAGCTTTCTTT
CASSLGVYTEAFF
>8|NA|TRBV21-1|NA|TRBJ2-1
TGTGCCAGCACCCTGGGGTTCTTC
CASTLGFF
>14|NA|TRBV7-6|NA|TRBJ1-5
TGTGCCAGCAGCCGGGGGGGCAGAGATCAGCCCCAGCATTTT
CASSRGGRDQPQHF
>15|many|TRBV12-3/TRBV12-4|NA|TRBJ2-1
TGTGCCAGCAGTAGCCGGGACAGAGCCTCGGGGGTGCAGTTCTTC
CASSSRDRASGVQFF
>17|NA|TRBV7-2|TRBD2|TRBJ2-4
TGTGCCAGCAGCTTAGAGATGGTAGCGGGAGGGCTGGACATTCAGTACTTC
CASSLEMVAGGLDIQYF
>15|few|TRBV15|TRBD1|TRBJ2-7
TGTGCCACCAGCAGAGAAGGGGGCTTCCAGTACGAGCAGTACTTC
CATSREGGFQYEQYF
>15|few|TRBV5-5|NA|TRBJ2-5
TGTGCCAGCAGCTTGGCTGGGGGCGATCGTGGGACCCAGTACTTC
CASSLAGGDRGTQYF
>15|many|TRBV29-1|TRBD2|TRBJ2-3
TGCAGCGTTGAAATACTAGCGGGGCGGAGGGATACGCAGTATTTT
CSVEILAGRRDTQYF
>18|NA|TRBV14|NA|TRBJ1-1
TGTGCCAGCAGCCCTATCGGGACCGCTTGGGGAAGGAACACTGAAGCTTTCTTT
CASSPIGTAWGRNTEAFF
>16|NA|TRBV2|TRBD2|TRBJ2-5
TGTGCCAGCAGTGGGACTAGCGGGGGGCACCAAGAGACCCAGTACTTT
CASSGTSGGHQETQYF
>13|NA|TRBV20-1|TRBD2|TRBJ2-4
TGCAGTGCAAAGAAAGGACTAGCGTACATTCAGTACTTC
CSAKKGLAYIQYF
>15|NA|TRBV5-4|NA|TRBJ2-1
TGTGCCAGCAGCTTGGGTGGTAGCGGCCCTCGGGAGCAGTTCTTC
CASSLGGSGPREQFF
>17|NA|TRBV6-2/TRBV6-3|NA|TRBJ2-3
TGTGCCAGCAGAACCTCGCTGCGAAGGGGGAGGACAGATACGCAGTATTTT
CASRTSLRRGRTDTQYF
>15|many|TRBV10-3|NA|TRBJ2-5
TGTGCCATCAGTGACTGGCAGGACCTCCAAGAGACCCAGTACTTC
CAISDWQDLQETQYF
>16|few|TRBV5-1|NA|TRBJ1-2
TGCGCCAGCAGCGTACTCCAAGGACAGAGCGAGGATGGCTACACCTTC
CASSVLQGQSEDGYTF
>13|few|TRBV15|NA|TRBJ2-7
TGTGCCACCAGCAGAGGTAGAGACTACGAGCAGTACTTC
CATSRGRDYEQYF
>12|many|TRBV2|NA|TRBJ1-2
TGTGCCAGCACCGGGGAGTGGTATGGCTACACCTTC
CASTGEWYGYTF
>14|NA|TRBV29-1|TRBD1|TRBJ1-1
TGCAGCGGGGACTTCACAGGGGTGAACACTGAAGCTTTCTTT
CSGDFTGVNTEAFF
>14|NA|TRBV7-2|NA|TRBJ1-5
TGTGCCAGCTCTGTGTGGACAGTCAATCAGCCCCAGCATTTT
CASSVWTVNQPQHF
>13|few|TRBV7-9|NA|TRBJ2-7
TGTGCCAGCAGCTTAGGGGCTAGCAACGAGCAGTACTTC
CASSLGASNEQYF
>14|NA|TRBV6-1|TRBD2|TRBJ2-7
TGTGCCAGCAGTCCGGGACTAGCGGGAGAGAAGCAGTACTTC
CASSPGLAGEKQYF
>15|NA|TRBV7-2|NA|TRBJ2-1
TGTGCCAGCAGCTTAGGTGGTCGGTACCCCAATGAGCAGTTCTTC
CASSLGGRYPNEQFF
>14|NA|TRBV20-1|NA|TRBJ2-5
TGCAGTGCTAGAAGGGGGACCGGGACGGGGACCCAGTACTTC
CSARRGTGTGTQYF
>11|few|TRBV29-1|NA|TRBJ2-3
TGCAGCGGTTGGGGGCGGGATACGCAGTATTTT
CSGWGRDTQYF
>14|NA|TRBV24-1|TRBD1|TRBJ1-5
TGTGCCACCAGTGATGAGGGGGCGGTACAGCCCCAGCATTTT
CATSDEGAVQPQHF
>15|NA|TRBV7-2|NA|TRBJ2-7
TGTGCCAGCAGCCCTCGCCTTCAGGGAGAATACGAGCAGTACTTC
CASSPRLQGEYEQYF
>13|NA|TRBV6-6|NA|TRBJ1-1
TGTGCCAGCAGACACAAGACGAACACTGAAGCTTTCTTT
CASRHKTNTEAFF
>16|NA|TRBV4-1|TRBD1|TRBJ1-2
TGCGCCAGCAGCCAAGATCCTGGGACAGGGACGTCCGGCTACACCTTC
CASSQDPGTGTSGYTF
>16|many|TRBV4-3|TRBD2|TRBJ2-3
TGCGCCAGCAGCCAACCCGGGACTAGCGGGACAGATACGCAGTATTTT
CASSQPGTSGTDTQYF